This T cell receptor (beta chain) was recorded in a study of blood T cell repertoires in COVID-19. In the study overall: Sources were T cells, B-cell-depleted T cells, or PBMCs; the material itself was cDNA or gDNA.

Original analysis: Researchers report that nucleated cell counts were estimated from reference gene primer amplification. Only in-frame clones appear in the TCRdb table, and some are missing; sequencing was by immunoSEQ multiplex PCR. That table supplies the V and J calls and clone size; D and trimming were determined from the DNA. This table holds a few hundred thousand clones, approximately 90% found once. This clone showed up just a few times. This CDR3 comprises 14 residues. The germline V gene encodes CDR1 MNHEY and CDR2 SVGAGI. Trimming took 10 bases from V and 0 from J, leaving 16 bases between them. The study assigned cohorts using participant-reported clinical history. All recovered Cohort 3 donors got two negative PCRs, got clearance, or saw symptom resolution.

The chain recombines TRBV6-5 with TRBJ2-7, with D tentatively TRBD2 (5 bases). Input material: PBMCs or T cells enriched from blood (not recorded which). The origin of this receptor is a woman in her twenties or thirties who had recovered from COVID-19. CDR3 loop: CATSRASISYEQYF. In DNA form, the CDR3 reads TGTGCCACCTCGAGGGCAAGCATCTCCTACGAGCAGTACTTC.